One sample yielded the 14 T cell receptor beta chains listed below, sequenced in a study of response to subunit inactivated influenza vaccine. TCRdb passed the RT-PCR reads through MiXCR, listing each CDR3 protein once. The data contain 500,000 or so distinct CDR3 sequences, about 17% of them singletons. The input for sequencing was CD4+ T cells sorted from PBMCs, taken roughly 24 months after vaccination. The origin of the receptors is a man aged 45-69 years who received an inactivated influenza vaccine.

Ten or more counts support this clonotype. The chain is built from TRBV12-3 or TRBV12-4 and TRBJ1-1, with 8 positions matching TRBD1. Unmatched junction bases numbered 13, after V lost 7 bases and J lost 6 bases. The CDR3 runs to 15 residues. Here the CDR3 reads CASKRKLQGVAEAFF. CDR3 sequence (DNA): TGTGCCAGCAAACGTAAACTACAGGGGGTTGCTGAAGCTTTCTTT.

The gene calls are TRBV12-3 or TRBV12-4 and TRBJ2-2; 7 bases align to TRBD1. The trim removed 6 bases at V and 4 bases at J, leaving 11 bases unmatched. This CDR3 region has 16 residues. CDR3 residues: CASSRSGTEITGELFF. The DNA for the CDR3 is TGTGCCAGCAGCCGCTCCGGGACAGAGATCACCGGGGAGCTGTTTTTT.

This clonotype was observed many times. The V gene is TRBV3-1, the J gene TRBJ2-7, with D possibly being TRBD2 (6 bases). The CDR3 is made up of 14 amino acids. V was pared by 0 bases and J by 7 bases, with 13 bases between. Germline-derived CDR1 and CDR2 are LGHDT and YNNKEL (reference sequence). CDR3 sequence: CASSQDWRVGEQYF. The CDR3 region has the DNA TGTGCCAGCAGCCAAGATTGGAGGGTGGGTGAGCAGTACTTC.

This clonotype turned up a few times. V and J are TRBV25-1 and TRBJ1-1; D might be TRBD1 (5 bases). This CDR3 spans 14 amino acids. Trimming removed 5 bases from V and 0 bases from J, with 10 bases in between. Germline assignment: CDR1 MGHDK and CDR2 SYGVNS. This CDR3 is CASSPDSMNTEAFF. The CDR3 DNA is TGTGCCAGCAGTCCTGACAGCATGAACACTGAAGCTTTCTTT.

The chain uses TRBV3-1 and TRBJ2-7; D possibly uses TRBD1 or TRBD2 (6 bases each). This CDR3 has 14 residues. Germline V gives CDR1 LGHDT, CDR2 YNNKEL (reference sequence). V was cut by 4 bases and J by 5 bases, with 15 bases left in between. This CDR3 is CASSLGTGANEQYF. The CDR3 bases are TGTGCCAGCAGCCTTGGGACGGGGGCTAACGAGCAGTACTTC.

This clonotype showed up just a few times. The chain links TRBV3-1 to TRBJ2-4; D is undetermined. Looked up from germline, CDR1 is LGHDT and CDR2 is YNNKEL (reference sequence). Deletions cut 0 bases from V and 5 bases from J, with 8 bases between. The CDR3 totals 14 residues. CDR3 DNA: TGTGCCAGCAGCCAAGAGGTATTCGAAAACATTCAGTACTTC. This codes for CASSQEVFENIQYF.

V and J are TRBV9 and TRBJ2-3; no firm D call. CDR1 SGDLS and CDR2 YYNGEE come from the germline V gene. The CDR3 totals 14 residues. Trimming removed 7 bases at V and 2 bases at J, with 14 bases between. CDR3 region: CASGKGSATDTQYF. Written as DNA, the CDR3 is TGTGCCAGCGGAAAGGGTAGTGCCACAGATACGCAGTATTTT.

This clonotype was counted only a few times. V gene TRBV20-1 combines with J gene TRBJ2-3; 10 positions agree with TRBD2. The V gene's germline CDR1 is DFQATT and CDR2 SNEGSKA (reference sequence). This CDR3 spans 15 amino acids. The junction had 4 bases not matched to a gene; V was cut back by 3 bases and J by 1 base. CDR3 sequence reads: CSARGGTSGTDTQYF. As DNA, the CDR3 is TGCAGTGCTAGGGGGGGGACTAGCGGCACAGATACGCAGTATTTT.

The J gene is TRBJ2-5, the V gene TRBV30, with D possibly being TRBD1 or TRBD2 (5 bases each). The CDR3 has 14 amino acids. V lost 0 bases and J lost 4, with 12 bases in between. CDR1 is GTSNPN, CDR2 SVGIG, per germline (reference sequence). The DNA of the CDR3 is TGTGCCTGGAGTGTACCGGGGCGGTCAGAGACCCAGTACTTC. It specifies CAWSVPGRSETQYF.

This clonotype appeared many times. This chain links TRBV12-3 or TRBV12-4 with TRBJ2-5; D perhaps matches TRBD1 (6 bases). V gave up 1 base and J gave up 2 bases, with 8 bases separating them. This CDR3 has 14 residues. DNA for the CDR3: TGTGCCAGCAGTTTAGACAGGGCACAAGAGACCCAGTACTTC. Encoded protein: CASSLDRAQETQYF.

This rearrangement joins TRBV20-1 to TRBJ2-5; 11 bases are a match to TRBD2. CDR1 and CDR2 from the germline V gene are DFQATT and SNEGSKA (reference sequence). The CDR3 runs 14 residues. V dropped 3 bases and J dropped 4; count of bases not matched to a gene: 4. The CDR3 loop is CSASIGLAGETQYF. In DNA, the CDR3 is TGCAGTGCTAGCATTGGACTAGCGGGAGAGACCCAGTACTTC.

The V gene is TRBV3-1, the J gene TRBJ1-2, with D perhaps TRBD1 (6 bases). The CDR3 has 14 amino acids. V was shortened by 3 bases and J by 3 bases, with 11 bases between the two germline ends. Germline V CDR1 and CDR2: LGHDT, YNNKEL (reference sequence). The CDR3 loop is CASSHTGTDYGYTF. In DNA, the CDR3 is TGTGCCAGCAGCCATACAGGGACTGACTATGGCTACACCTTC.

The chain links TRBV7-2 to TRBJ1-1, with D possibly matching TRBD1 (6 bases). V was clipped by 1 base and J by 4 bases, with 7 bases between them. Looked up from germline, CDR1 is SGHTA and CDR2 is FQGNSA. The CDR3 length is 13 residues. For the CDR3, the DNA is TGTGCCAGCAGCTTAGACAGGGTCACTGAAGCTTTCTTT. This gives the protein CASSLDRVTEAFF.

In this sample, this clonotype turned up many times. The rearrangement joins TRBV5-1 to TRBJ2-7; 9 nucleotides agree with TRBD1. Germline V gives CDR1 SGHRS, CDR2 YFSETQ. The CDR3 loop spans 15 amino acids. The trim removed 3 bases at V and 4 bases at J, leaving 8 bases unmatched. CDR3 DNA: TGCGCCAGCAGCTATGGAGGGACAGGGCTTTACGAGCAGTACTTC. This encodes CASSYGGTGLYEQYF.